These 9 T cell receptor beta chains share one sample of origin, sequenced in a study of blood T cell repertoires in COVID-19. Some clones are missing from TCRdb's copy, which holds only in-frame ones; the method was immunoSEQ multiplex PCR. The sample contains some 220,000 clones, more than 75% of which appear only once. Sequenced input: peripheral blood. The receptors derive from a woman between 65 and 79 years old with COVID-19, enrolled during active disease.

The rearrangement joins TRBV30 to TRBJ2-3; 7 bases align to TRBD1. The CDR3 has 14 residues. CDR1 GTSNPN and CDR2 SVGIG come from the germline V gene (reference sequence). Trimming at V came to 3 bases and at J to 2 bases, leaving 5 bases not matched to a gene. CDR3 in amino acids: CAWSRGSYTDTQYF. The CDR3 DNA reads TGTGCCTGGAGCAGGGGGTCTTACACAGATACGCAGTATTTT.

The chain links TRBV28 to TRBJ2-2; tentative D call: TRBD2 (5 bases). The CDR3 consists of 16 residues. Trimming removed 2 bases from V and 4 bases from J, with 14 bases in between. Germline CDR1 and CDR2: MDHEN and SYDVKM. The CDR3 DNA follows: TGTGCCAGCAGTTTAGGTAATAGCGTCGTCACCGGGGAGCTGTTTTTT. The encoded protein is CASSLGNSVVTGELFF.

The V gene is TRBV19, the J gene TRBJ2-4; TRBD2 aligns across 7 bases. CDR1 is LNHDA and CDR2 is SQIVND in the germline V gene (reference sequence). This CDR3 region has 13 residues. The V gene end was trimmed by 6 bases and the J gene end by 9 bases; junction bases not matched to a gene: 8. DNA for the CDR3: TGTGCCAGTAGGAGGGAGGGTACGGGCATTCAGTACTTC. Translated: CASRREGTGIQYF.

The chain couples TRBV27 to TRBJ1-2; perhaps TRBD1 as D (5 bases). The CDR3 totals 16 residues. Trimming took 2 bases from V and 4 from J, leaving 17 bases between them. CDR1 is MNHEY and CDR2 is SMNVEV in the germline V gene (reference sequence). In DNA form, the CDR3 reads TGTGCCAGCAGTTTAGACAGTATGGGTGGCCCCTATGGCTACACCTTC. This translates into CASSLDSMGGPYGYTF.

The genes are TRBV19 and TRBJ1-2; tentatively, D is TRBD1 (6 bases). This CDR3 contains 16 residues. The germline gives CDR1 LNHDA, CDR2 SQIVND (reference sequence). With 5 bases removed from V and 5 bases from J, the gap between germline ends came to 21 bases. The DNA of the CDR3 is TGTGCCAGTAGTGAGACAGGAGGTTTATCCACTTATGGCTACACCTTC. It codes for CASSETGGLSTYGYTF. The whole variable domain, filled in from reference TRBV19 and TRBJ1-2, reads DGGITQSPKYLFRKEGQNVTLSCEQNLNHDAMYWYRQDPGQGLRLIYYSQIVNDFQKGDIAEGYSVSREKKESFPLTVTSAQKNPTAFYLCASSETGGLSTYGYTFGSGTRLTVV.

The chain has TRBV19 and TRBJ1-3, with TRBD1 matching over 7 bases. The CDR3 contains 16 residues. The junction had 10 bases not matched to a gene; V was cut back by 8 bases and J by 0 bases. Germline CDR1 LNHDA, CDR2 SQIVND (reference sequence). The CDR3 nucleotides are TGTGCCAGTGCCACGGCCGGGACAGTCTCTGGAAACACCATATATTTT. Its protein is CASATAGTVSGNTIYF. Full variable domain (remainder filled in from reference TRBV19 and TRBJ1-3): DGGITQSPKYLFRKEGQNVTLSCEQNLNHDAMYWYRQDPGQGLRLIYYSQIVNDFQKGDIAEGYSVSREKKESFPLTVTSAQKNPTAFYLCASATAGTVSGNTIYFGEGSWLTVV.

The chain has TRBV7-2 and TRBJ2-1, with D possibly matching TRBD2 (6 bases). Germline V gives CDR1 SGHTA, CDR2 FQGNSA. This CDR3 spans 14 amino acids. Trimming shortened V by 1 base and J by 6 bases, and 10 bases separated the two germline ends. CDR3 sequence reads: CASSLGGASNEQFF. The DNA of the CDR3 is TGTGCCAGCAGCTTAGGCGGGGCCAGCAATGAGCAGTTCTTC.

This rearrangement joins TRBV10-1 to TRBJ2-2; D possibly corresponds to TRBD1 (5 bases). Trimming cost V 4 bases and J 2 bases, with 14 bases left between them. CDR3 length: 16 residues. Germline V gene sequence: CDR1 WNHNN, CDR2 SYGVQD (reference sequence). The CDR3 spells CASSVGYRSNTGELFF. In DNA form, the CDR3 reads TGCGCCAGCAGTGTAGGGTACAGGTCAAACACCGGGGAGCTGTTTTTT.

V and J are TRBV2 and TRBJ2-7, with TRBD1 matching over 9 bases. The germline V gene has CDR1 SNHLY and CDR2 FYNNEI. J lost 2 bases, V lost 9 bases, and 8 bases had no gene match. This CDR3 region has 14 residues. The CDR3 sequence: CASATQGAAYEQYF. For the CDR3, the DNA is TGTGCCAGTGCCACACAGGGGGCGGCCTACGAGCAGTACTTC.